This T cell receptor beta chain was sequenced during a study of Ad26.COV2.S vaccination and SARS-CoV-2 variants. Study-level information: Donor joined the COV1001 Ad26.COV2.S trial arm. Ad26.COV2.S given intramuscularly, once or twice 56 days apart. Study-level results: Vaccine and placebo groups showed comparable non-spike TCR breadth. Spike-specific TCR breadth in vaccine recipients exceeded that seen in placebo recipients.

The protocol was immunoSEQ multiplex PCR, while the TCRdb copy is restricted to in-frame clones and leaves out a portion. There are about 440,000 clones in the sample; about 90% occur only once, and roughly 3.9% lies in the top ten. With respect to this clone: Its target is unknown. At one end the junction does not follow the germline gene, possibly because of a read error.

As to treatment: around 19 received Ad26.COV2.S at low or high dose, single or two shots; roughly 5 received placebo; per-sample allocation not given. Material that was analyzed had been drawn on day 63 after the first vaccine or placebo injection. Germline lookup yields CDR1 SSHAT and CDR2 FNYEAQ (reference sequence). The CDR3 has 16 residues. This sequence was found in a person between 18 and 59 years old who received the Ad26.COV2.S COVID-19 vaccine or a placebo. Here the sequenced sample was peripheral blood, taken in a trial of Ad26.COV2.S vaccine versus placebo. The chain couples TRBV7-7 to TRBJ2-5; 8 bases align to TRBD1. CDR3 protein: CASSLGWRQGTETQYF. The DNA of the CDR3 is TGTGCTAGCAGCTTAGGGTGGCGACAGGGGACAGAGACCCAGTACTTC. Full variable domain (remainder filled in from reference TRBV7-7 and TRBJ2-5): GAGVSQSPRYKVTKRGQDVTLRCDPISSHATLYWYQQALGQGPEFLTYFNYEAQPDKSGLPSDRFSAERPEGSISTLTIQRTEQRDSAMYRCASSLGWRQGTETQYFGPGTRLLVL.